The 28 T cell receptor beta chains presented below share a single source sample, sequenced in a study of Graves' ophthalmopathy and Graves' hyperthyroidism. Amplification targeted the TCR beta CDR3 regions, with RNA transcripts as the source material. An opening RT-PCR round employed HTBI primers and preceded a second-round multiplex PCR. TCRdb ran MiXCR on the multiplex PCR reads and lists one entry per CDR3 protein. The data show about 1.1 million distinct CDR3 sequences, with about 36% seen just once and around 10% held by the top ten. The sequencing sample was made of peripheral blood or thyroid tissue (not recorded which). The receptors originated from an adult man with Graves' hyperthyroidism.

This clonotype has a count of ten or more. The genes are TRBV29-1 and TRBJ2-5, with 8 bases that match TRBD1. This CDR3 spans 13 amino acids. With V trimmed by 8 bases and J by 0 bases, 5 bases remained unmatched. Germline V gene data show CDR1 as SQVTM and CDR2 as ANQGSEA. This CDR3 is CSTGTGHQETQYF. The CDR3 DNA sequence: TGCAGCACAGGGACAGGTCACCAAGAGACCCAGTACTTC.

J is TRBJ1-1 and V is TRBV9; 7 bases are shared with TRBD1. The CDR3 runs to 15 residues. Per the germline V gene, CDR1 is SGDLS and CDR2 is YYNGEE. V trimming: 0 bases; J trimming: 3 bases; junction bases outside the gene matches: 5. As DNA, the CDR3 is TGTGCCAGCAGCGTAGCAGGAACAGGGGACACTGAAGCTTTCTTT. This gives the protein CASSVAGTGDTEAFF.

V and J are TRBV27 and TRBJ2-7, with TRBD1 matching 12 bases. The CDR3 sequence is 14 residues long. Germline V CDR1 and CDR2: MNHEY, SMNVEV (reference sequence). V shed 4 bases, J shed 6 bases, and the junction held 4 bases outside the gene matches. The CDR3 DNA is TGTGCCAGCAGTTCGGGACAGGGGGCCGGCGAGCAGTACTTC. This translates into CASSSGQGAGEQYF.

V is TRBV29-1 and J is TRBJ1-2; D not resolved. The CDR3 covers 11 residues. Germline CDR1 and CDR2: SQVTM and ANQGSEA. Trimming took 4 bases from V and 9 from J, leaving 12 bases between them. The CDR3 DNA follows: TGCAGCGTTGGAGAGGGAGGAAGCTACACCTTC. This translates into CSVGEGGSYTF.

This clonotype was recorded at least ten times. The gene calls are TRBV7-9 and TRBJ1-4, with unresolved D. Germline CDR1 SEHNR, CDR2 FQNEAQ (reference sequence). The CDR3 has 16 residues. The ends were cut back, 1 base at V and 3 bases at J, with 12 bases in the middle. CDR3 bases: TGTGCCAGCAGCTTAGTTTTGGCGCTGTCTAATGAAAAACTGTTTTTT. It is translated as CASSLVLALSNEKLFF.

The rearrangement joins TRBV12-3 or TRBV12-4 to TRBJ1-6, with D possibly being TRBD1 (5 bases). The CDR3 loop spans 14 amino acids. With 5 bases removed from V and 9 bases from J, the gap between germline ends came to 14 bases. The CDR3 here is CASSAKGAGSPLHF. The DNA of the CDR3 is TGTGCCAGCAGTGCAAAAGGGGCGGGTTCACCCCTCCACTTT.

This clonotype was picked up a small number of times. J is TRBJ1-6 and V is TRBV20-1; perhaps TRBD1 as D (5 bases). The CDR3 extends over 15 amino acids. Per germline, CDR1 DFQATT and CDR2 SNEGSKA (reference sequence). V was cut by 4 bases and J by 0 bases, with 10 bases left in between. The CDR3 region has the DNA TGCAGTGCTAATAGCGACAGCTCCTATAATTCACCCCTCCACTTT. This sequence encodes CSANSDSSYNSPLHF.

This clonotype showed up many times. This sequence joins TRBV7-9 and TRBJ2-7; 10 bases agree with TRBD1. The J segment lost 3 bases and the V segment lost 1 base, leaving 6 bases of the junction unmatched. The CDR3 extends over 16 amino acids. The germline V gene has CDR1 SEHNR and CDR2 FQNEAQ (reference sequence). The CDR3 bases are TGTGCCAGCAGCTTAGATGTTAGGACAGGGGGCTACGAGCAGTACTTC. Protein sequence: CASSLDVRTGGYEQYF.

The chain carries TRBV25-1 and TRBJ2-6; no clear D. V was cut by 2 bases and J by 16 bases, with 6 bases left in between. CDR1 and CDR2 (germline): MGHDK, SYGVNS. This CDR3 region has 10 residues. The CDR3 spells CASSERTLTF. CDR3 sequence (DNA): TGTGCCAGCAGTGAACGGACGCTGACTTTC.

This clonotype was seen many times. This chain links TRBV7-9 with TRBJ1-2; D is uncertain. The CDR3 loop spans 12 amino acids. The V gene's germline CDR1 is SEHNR and CDR2 FQNEAQ (reference sequence). V was clipped by 0 bases and J by 5 bases, with 4 bases between them. CDR3 loop: CASSLATYGYTF. For the CDR3, the DNA is TGTGCCAGCAGCTTAGCCACATATGGCTACACCTTC.

This clonotype was seen at least ten times. CDR3 loop: CASSSYRTPEVGNTIYF. CDR3 bases: TGTGCCAGCAGCTCCTACCGGACTCCCGAAGTGGGAAACACCATATATTTT. The rearrangement links TRBV7-9 to TRBJ1-3; D ambiguous. The germline V gene has CDR1 SEHNR and CDR2 FQNEAQ (reference sequence). The CDR3 runs to 17 residues. Deletions cut 4 bases from V and 4 bases from J, with 20 bases between.

Remarks on this clonotype: The germline gene is not matched at one end of the junction; a read error may be the cause. The chain's CDR3 is CASSGGGANVLSF. CDR3 nucleotide sequence: TGTGCCAGCAGCGGTGGAGGGGCCAACGTCCTGTCTTTC. The chain recombines TRBV25-1 with TRBJ2-6, with a tentative D call TRBD2 (6 bases). CDR3 length: 13 residues. Germline CDR1 MGHDK, CDR2 SYGVNS. The full variable domain, rest sourced from reference TRBV25-1 and TRBJ2-6, is EADIYQTPRYLVIGTGKKITLECSQTMGHDKMYWYQQDPGMELHLIHYSYGVNSTEKGDLSSESTVSRIRTEHFPLTLESARPSHTSQYLCASSGGGANVLSFGAGSRLTVL.

The chain is built from TRBV7-9 and TRBJ1-2; D is unresolved. Germline CDR1 reads SEHNR; CDR2 reads FQNEAQ (reference sequence). The CDR3 is made up of 14 amino acids. Between the trimmed V and J ends, which lost 7 bases and 0 bases, there was a span of 12 bases. The CDR3 nucleotides read TGTGCCAGCAACCAAGATGGGACTAACTATGGCTACACCTTC. Protein sequence: CASNQDGTNYGYTF.

This clonotype was counted many times. The rearrangement links TRBV2 to TRBJ2-5; a possible D gene is TRBD1 (6 bases). The CDR3 covers 13 residues. Per the germline V gene, CDR1 is SNHLY and CDR2 is FYNNEI. V lost 8 bases, J lost 0 bases, and 10 bases lay in between. The CDR3: CASLDRDQETQYF. The DNA of the CDR3 is TGTGCCAGCCTGGACAGAGACCAAGAGACCCAGTACTTC. The variable domain in full, completed from reference TRBV2 and TRBJ2-5, reads EPEVTQTPSHQVTQMGQEVILRCVPISNHLYFYWYRQILGQKVEFLVSFYNNEISEKSEIFDDQFSVERPDGSNFTLKIRSTKLEDSAMYFCASLDRDQETQYFGPGTRLLVL.

Remarks on this clonotype: A much larger clonotype is one base distant, so this may be a read error. The V call is TRBV7-7, the J call TRBJ2-2; D may be TRBD1 (6 bases). This CDR3 is 17 amino acids long. Germline V lookup: CDR1 SSHAT, CDR2 FNYEAQ (reference sequence). V was clipped by 5 bases and J by 3 bases, with 19 bases between them. CDR3 DNA: TGTGCCAGCAGCCCTAGTTCTCGGCCAGGGGACACCGGGGAGCTGTTTTTT. This sequence encodes CASSPSSRPGDTGELFF.

The V and J genes are TRBV24-1 and TRBJ1-2; 11 bases fit TRBD1. J was trimmed by 8 bases and V by 5 bases; bases with no gene match: 3. CDR1 KGHDR and CDR2 SFDVKD come from the germline V gene. The CDR3 length is 13 residues. CDR3 DNA sequence: TGTGCCACCAGTGGAGGGACAGGGGGAGGCTACACCTTC. It specifies CATSGGTGGGYTF.

The table lists this clonotype with a few counts. This rearrangement joins TRBV6-6 to TRBJ1-2; 10 positions agree with TRBD1. Trimming cost V 6 bases and J 8 bases; bases outside gene matches: 12. The V gene's germline CDR1 is MNHNY and CDR2 SVGAGI (reference sequence). This CDR3 has 15 residues. The CDR3 spells CASSHRDRGSGGYTF. CDR3 DNA: TGTGCCAGCAGCCACCGGGACAGGGGATCTGGGGGCTACACCTTC.

A remark on this clonotype: The junction shows a germline mismatch at one end, possibly a read error. The chain carries TRBV11-2 and TRBJ2-7; 11 nucleotides match TRBD1. The CDR3 sequence is 14 residues long. The germline V gene encodes CDR1 SGHAT and CDR2 FQNNGV. The CDR3 coding sequence is TGTGCCAGCAGCTCGGGACAGGGGGGAGGCGGGAGGGTCTTC. Its translation is CASSSGQGGGGRVF.

This rearrangement joins TRBV5-1 to TRBJ2-7, with D perhaps matching TRBD1 or TRBD2 (5 bases each). Germline CDR1 and CDR2: SGHRS and YFSETQ. Trimming cost V 2 bases and J 7 bases, with 16 bases left between them. CDR3 length equals 14 residues. The CDR3 sequence is CASSLQDFPGEQYF. As DNA, the CDR3 is TGCGCCAGCAGCTTACAGGACTTCCCGGGAGAGCAGTACTTC.

This chain joins TRBV2 and TRBJ2-3; D is perhaps TRBD1 (6 bases). The CDR3 has 17 residues. Germline CDR1 and CDR2: SNHLY and FYNNEI. V lost 1 base, J lost 0 bases, and 14 bases lay in between. The CDR3 spells CASSEGWTATSTDTQYF. CDR3 in DNA: TGTGCCAGCAGTGAAGGGTGGACAGCTACTAGCACAGATACGCAGTATTTT.

Comment on this clonotype: This may arise from a read error, as a much more abundant clone is one base away. DNA for the CDR3: TGCGCCAGCAGCGAAAACCCTAGGACTAGCGGGAACTACGAGCAGTTCTTC. Its translation: CASSENPRTSGNYEQFF. The gene calls are TRBV5-1 and TRBJ2-7; 12 bases fit TRBD2. The J call may not be correct, given that the DNA end is closer to TRBJ2-1. The CDR3 has 17 amino acids. Germline loops: CDR1 SGHRS, CDR2 YFSETQ.

The CDR3 coding sequence is TGTGCCAGCAGCACACTTTTGACAGGGGTCAATCAGCCCCAGCATTTT. It codes for CASSTLLTGVNQPQHF. The J gene is TRBJ1-5, the V gene TRBV7-9; 8 bases are shared with TRBD1. There are 16 residues in the CDR3. Germline V lookup: CDR1 SEHNR, CDR2 FQNEAQ (reference sequence). J gave up 3 bases and V 5 bases, and 9 bases lay outside the gene matches.

As concerns this clonotype: A single base separates this from a much larger clone, so it may be a read error. J is TRBJ2-7 and V is TRBV6-5; D unclear. CDR1 and CDR2 (germline): MNHEY, SVGAGI. V shed 2 bases and J shed 7 bases, with 12 bases lying between them. The CDR3 contains 13 residues. In DNA form, the CDR3 reads TGTGCCAGCAGTTACGTCCCCTCGAGGGAGCAGTACTTC. Its translation is CASSYVPSREQYF.

The rearrangement uses TRBV5-1 and TRBJ1-1; 10 bases agree with TRBD1. Germline CDR1 is SGHRS and CDR2 is YFSETQ. After removal of 6 bases from V and 6 bases from J, the junction contained 17 bases not matched to a gene. CDR3 length equals 17 residues. The CDR3 protein is CASKPPGTGAGRAEAFF. The CDR3 coding sequence is TGCGCCAGCAAACCTCCCGGGACAGGGGCGGGTAGAGCTGAAGCTTTCTTT.

CDR3 residues: CAISYRATEAFF. As DNA, the CDR3 is TGTGCCATCAGTTACAGGGCCACTGAAGCTTTCTTT. The chain uses TRBV10-3 and TRBJ1-1; tentative D call: TRBD1 (6 bases). CDR3 length: 12 amino acids. Germline V gene data show CDR1 as ENHRY and CDR2 as SYGVKD. Trimming cost V 5 bases and J 4 bases, with 8 bases left between them.

This clonotype was seen a few times. V is TRBV9 and J is TRBJ2-7; D gene unclear. Trimming took 0 bases from V and 3 from J, leaving 19 bases between them. The germline V gene encodes CDR1 SGDLS and CDR2 YYNGEE. There are 17 residues in the CDR3. In DNA form, the CDR3 reads TGTGCCAGCAGCGTAGAACCCCATCAGGCATGGTTCTACGAGCAGTACTTC. Amino acids: CASSVEPHQAWFYEQYF.

This rearrangement joins TRBV5-6 to TRBJ2-2; a weak D match, TRBD2 (6 bases). The germline V gene has CDR1 SGHDT and CDR2 YYEEEE. This CDR3 has 16 residues. The V gene lost 3 bases and the J gene lost 1 base, with 13 bases spanning the gap. CDR3: CASSSTFSGNTGELFF. Written as DNA, the CDR3 is TGTGCCAGCAGCTCAACCTTTAGCGGGAACACCGGGGAGCTGTTTTTT.

CDR3 nucleotide sequence: TGTGCCATCATCCCCGAGGGTGAGCAGTACTTC. It translates to CAIIPEGEQYF. This sequence joins TRBV10-3 and TRBJ2-7; tentative D call: TRBD2 (5 bases). V was trimmed by 7 bases and J by 7 bases, leaving 11 bases between them. The CDR3 covers 11 residues. Looked up from germline, CDR1 is ENHRY and CDR2 is SYGVKD.